The 22 T cell receptor beta chains below were found in one sample sequenced in a study of blood T cells in healthy people across ages. Through a sample-barcoded 5' primer and a J-beta primer mix, a second PCR was run for roughly 6 to 12 cycles. TCRdb analysed the 5' RACE reads with MiXCR anew, one entry per CDR3 protein. The sample lists 1.5 million to 1.8 million distinct CDR3 sequences, under 55% occurring once. What was sequenced was blood. The source is a young woman in good health.

The rearrangement joins TRBV29-1 to TRBJ1-5; D perhaps matches TRBD1 (6 bases). V gave up 4 bases and J gave up 10 bases, with 17 bases separating them. The germline gives CDR1 SQVTM, CDR2 ANQGSEA. The CDR3 length is 13 residues. The CDR3 region has the DNA TGCAGCGTTGCAATGGAGGGGGGGCACCCCCAGCATTTT. Translated, it gives CSVAMEGGHPQHF.

The V gene is TRBV15, the J gene TRBJ2-1; the D gene could be TRBD1 or TRBD2 (7 bases each). Germline CDR1 LNHNV, CDR2 YYDKDF (reference sequence). With 0 bases removed from V and 8 bases from J, the gap between germline ends came to 17 bases. The length of the CDR3 is 16 residues. The DNA for the CDR3 is TGTGCCACCAGCAGAGATCCAGGGGGGGCAACCGATGAGCAGTTCTTC. Translating gives CATSRDPGGATDEQFF. Full variable domain (rest looked up from reference TRBV15 and TRBJ2-1): DAMVIQNPRYQVTQFGKPVTLSCSQTLNHNVMYWYQQKSSQAPKLLFHYYDKDFNNEADTPDNFQSRRPNTSFCFLDIRSPGLGDTAMYLCATSRDPGGATDEQFFGPGTRLTVL.

The chain employs TRBV29-1 and TRBJ2-3, with a tentative D call TRBD1 (6 bases). V was clipped by 5 bases and J by 0 bases, with 15 bases between them. From germline, CDR1 is SQVTM and CDR2 ANQGSEA. The CDR3 length is 15 residues. CDR3 bases: TGCAGCGTTTCACGAGGGGGTCAGAGCACAGATACGCAGTATTTT. It encodes CSVSRGGQSTDTQYF.

The chain combines TRBV12-3 or TRBV12-4 with TRBJ2-3; no reliable D call. The CDR3 extends over 14 amino acids. V lost 3 bases and J 2 bases, leaving 9 bases between the germline ends. CDR3 DNA: TGTGCCAGCAGTTTCGGCATCCTCACAGATACGCAGTATTTT. Translation gives CASSFGILTDTQYF.

This clonotype was counted between two and nine times. The chain uses TRBV7-2 and TRBJ2-3, with 7 bases aligning to TRBD2. V dropped 3 bases and J dropped 1; count of bases not matched to a gene: 4. CDR1 is SGHTA and CDR2 is FQGNSA in the germline V gene. The CDR3 spans 15 residues. CDR3 residues: CASSFGGSGTDTQYF. The CDR3 DNA is TGTGCCAGCAGCTTTGGCGGGAGTGGCACAGATACGCAGTATTTT.

The chain has TRBV20-1 and TRBJ2-5, with D unresolved. The V and J ends lost 2 bases and 11 bases respectively, with 15 bases between them. The V gene's germline CDR1 is DFQATT and CDR2 SNEGSKA (reference sequence). The CDR3 covers 12 residues. DNA for the CDR3: TGCAGTGCTAGACCCACCTGGGCGGAGCAGTACTTC. This codes for CSARPTWAEQYF.

J is TRBJ2-2 and V is TRBV29-1; D is possibly TRBD2 (6 bases). The CDR3 is 15 amino acids. The germline V and J ends were trimmed by 4 bases and 0 bases, with 12 bases remaining between them. Germline V lookup: CDR1 SQVTM, CDR2 ANQGSEA. The DNA of the CDR3 is TGCAGCGTTGTCGGCGGGATATCGAACACCGGGGAGCTGTTTTTT. Amino acids: CSVVGGISNTGELFF.

The V and J genes are TRBV29-1 and TRBJ2-1, with 7 bases matching TRBD1. The CDR3 runs to 14 residues. Germline loops: CDR1 SQVTM, CDR2 ANQGSEA. After removal of 6 bases from V and 4 bases from J, the junction contained 9 bases not matched to a gene. DNA for the CDR3: TGCAGCGTAGAACCGGGACAGACATACAATGAGCAGTTCTTC. This codes for CSVEPGQTYNEQFF.

This clonotype was observed a handful of times. The chain links TRBV20-1 to TRBJ2-7; D remains ambiguous. V was pared by 1 base and J by 2 bases, with 9 bases between. The CDR3 extends over 13 amino acids. Germline CDR1 is DFQATT and CDR2 is SNEGSKA (reference sequence). CDR3 loop: CSARVRPTYEQYF. The CDR3 nucleotides read TGCAGTGCTAGAGTTCGACCTACCTACGAGCAGTACTTC.

Turning to this clonotype: At one boundary the junction diverges from the germline segment, which might be a read error. The rearrangement joins TRBV5-1 to TRBJ2-1; 9 bases are a match to TRBD2. Germline lookup yields CDR1 SGHRS and CDR2 YFSETQ. The CDR3 sequence is 17 residues long. CDR3 coding DNA: TGTGCCAGCAGCGCCCTGATAGCGGGAGCGCAAAACAATGAGCAGTTCTTC. Amino acid sequence: CASSALIAGAQNNEQFF.

V and J are TRBV2 and TRBJ2-3, with a tentative D call TRBD2 (7 bases). Trimming stripped 3 bases from V and 5 bases from J, with 18 bases between. Germline CDR1 reads SNHLY; CDR2 reads FYNNEI. This CDR3 is built from 16 residues. The CDR3: CASSDSKGGLRDTQYF. CDR3 nucleotide sequence: TGTGCCAGCAGTGATTCCAAGGGGGGGCTAAGAGATACGCAGTATTTT.

The chain has TRBV6-5 and TRBJ1-6; no clear D gene. Germline CDR1 and CDR2: MNHEY and SVGAGI. The CDR3 is made up of 15 amino acids. V lost 0 bases, J lost 10 bases, and 13 bases lay in between. CDR3 DNA sequence: TGTGCCAGCAGTTACTCGACCCGGTCCAACTCACCCCTCCACTTT. Translating gives CASSYSTRSNSPLHF.

V and J are TRBV7-9 and TRBJ2-5; TRBD2 matches at 13 bases. Judging by the DNA end, TRBJ2-7 fits better; the J call may be wrong. The CDR3 runs 17 residues. Germline V CDR1 and CDR2: SEHNR, FQNEAQ (reference sequence). The DNA for the CDR3 is TGTGCCAGCAGCACGCGGACTAGCGGGGGCCTTTCGAACGAGCAGTACTTC. It translates to CASSTRTSGGLSNEQYF.

The chain is built from TRBV6-6 and TRBJ2-4; TRBD2 might be the D (6 bases). From germline, CDR1 is MNHNY and CDR2 SVGAGI (reference sequence). The CDR3 is 14 residues long. Trimming shortened V by 2 bases and J by 13 bases, and 18 bases separated the two germline ends. CDR3 in DNA: TGTGCCAGCAGTTACGGGAGCGGGTACAATGAGCAGTACTTC. Translating it yields CASSYGSGYNEQYF.

As for this clonotype: This likely comes from a read error, as the CDR3 has no conserved phenylalanine or tryptophan at its end. V is TRBV4-3 and J is TRBJ2-1; 11 nucleotides line up with TRBD2. CDR3 length equals 15 residues. The junction had 4 bases not matched to a gene; V was cut back by 5 bases and J by 4 bases. Germline values: CDR1 LGHNA, CDR2 YSLEER. CDR3 sequence reads: CASSLTSGNYNEQFS. CDR3 sequence (DNA): TGCGCCAGCAGCTTGACTAGCGGGAATTACAATGAGCAGTTCTCC.

In its sample, this clonotype was seen a few times. The chain links TRBV12-3 or TRBV12-4 to TRBJ2-1; 14 nucleotides align to TRBD2. The length of the CDR3 is 22 residues. J was trimmed by 0 bases and V by 5 bases; bases with no gene match: 18. The DNA for the CDR3 is TGTGCCAGCAGTGCTGGCCTTTCCGGGACTAGCGGGGGCTCGAGCTCCTACAATGAGCAGTTCTTC. Translated: CASSAGLSGTSGGSSSYNEQFF.

This clonotype has a handful of counts. The rearrangement links TRBV20-1 to TRBJ1-2; the D is unclear. The CDR3 extends over 14 amino acids. V was pared by 5 bases and J by 1 base, with 14 bases between. Per germline, CDR1 DFQATT and CDR2 SNEGSKA (reference sequence). This chain's CDR3 is CSAPTSSGNYGYTF. The DNA for the CDR3 is TGCAGTGCTCCTACATCGAGCGGTAACTATGGCTACACCTTC.

The V call is TRBV10-3, the J call TRBJ2-5; 16 bases agree with TRBD2. The CDR3 is 18 residues long. V dropped 2 bases and J dropped 2; count of bases not matched to a gene: 5. Per the germline V gene, CDR1 is ENHRY and CDR2 is SYGVKD. DNA of the CDR3: TGTGCCATCAGTGAGCCGGGACTAGCGGGAGGGACACAAGAGACCCAGTACTTC. Its translation is CAISEPGLAGGTQETQYF.

This clonotype has only a few counts. V and J are TRBV7-9 and TRBJ1-1; D possibly corresponds to TRBD1 (5 bases). Trimming took 0 bases from V and 3 from J, leaving 11 bases between them. This CDR3 is built from 15 residues. The germline V gene encodes CDR1 SEHNR and CDR2 FQNEAQ (reference sequence). CDR3 in amino acids: CASSLADRGYTEAFF. The CDR3, as DNA: TGTGCCAGCAGCTTAGCGGATCGGGGCTACACTGAAGCTTTCTTT.

In its sample, this clonotype was seen a few times. A junction end diverges from the germline sequence, so it may reflect a read error. The chain uses TRBV4-3 and TRBJ2-4; possibly TRBD2 for D (6 bases). Germline V gives CDR1 LGHNA, CDR2 YSLEER. This CDR3 contains 15 residues. The CDR3 coding sequence is TGCGCCAGTAGCCAATCGGGACTAGCCAAAAACATTCAGTACTTC. This translates into CASSQSGLAKNIQYF.

In its sample, this clonotype was seen a few times. The V call is TRBV10-2, the J call TRBJ1-2; D gene ambiguous. V was clipped by 0 bases and J by 0 bases, with 5 bases between them. Germline V CDR1 and CDR2: WSHSY, SAAADI. The CDR3 is 14 residues long. The CDR3 DNA follows: TGCGCCAGCAGTGAGTCGAAAACTAACTATGGCTACACCTTC. This encodes CASSESKTNYGYTF.

This clonotype was seen more than once but under ten times. The genes are TRBV12-3 or TRBV12-4 and TRBJ2-5; D unclear. The CDR3 length is 12 residues. Trimming took 7 bases from V and 5 from J, leaving 11 bases between them. This CDR3 reads CASKNPRETQYF. The CDR3 DNA reads TGTGCCAGCAAAAACCCCAGGGAGACCCAGTACTTC.